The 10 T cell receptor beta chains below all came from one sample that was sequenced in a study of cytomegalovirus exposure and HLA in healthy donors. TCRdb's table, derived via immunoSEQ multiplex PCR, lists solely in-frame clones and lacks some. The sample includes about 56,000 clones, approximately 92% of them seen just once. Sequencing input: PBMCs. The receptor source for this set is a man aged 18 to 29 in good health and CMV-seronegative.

In nucleotides, the CDR3 is TGTGCTAGTGGTCCGGACTCCCAGACTGGGGGCATCAACACCGGGGAGCTGTTTTTT. Translating it yields CASGPDSQTGGINTGELFF. The rearrangement links TRBV12-5 to TRBJ2-2, with D perhaps matching TRBD1 (6 bases). Germline CDR1 and CDR2: LGHNT and FRNRAP. This CDR3 is 19 amino acids long. Deletions cut 5 bases from V and 2 bases from J, with 24 bases between.

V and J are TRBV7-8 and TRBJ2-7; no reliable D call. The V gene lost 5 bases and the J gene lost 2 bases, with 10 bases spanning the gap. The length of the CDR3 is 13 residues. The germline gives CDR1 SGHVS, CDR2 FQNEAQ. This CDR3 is CASSISTTYEQYF. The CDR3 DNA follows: TGTGCCAGCAGCATTAGCACCACCTACGAGCAGTACTTC.

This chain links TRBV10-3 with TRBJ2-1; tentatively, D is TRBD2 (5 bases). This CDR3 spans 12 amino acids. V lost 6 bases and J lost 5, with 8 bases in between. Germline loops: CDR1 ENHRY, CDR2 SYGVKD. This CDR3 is CAISPGNNEQFF. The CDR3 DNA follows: TGTGCCATCAGCCCGGGGAACAATGAGCAGTTCTTC.

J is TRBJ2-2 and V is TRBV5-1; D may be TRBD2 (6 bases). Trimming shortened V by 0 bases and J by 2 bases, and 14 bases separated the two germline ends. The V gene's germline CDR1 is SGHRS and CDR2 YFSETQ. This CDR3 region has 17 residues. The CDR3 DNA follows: TGCGCCAGCAGCTTGGCAGGAGGGGCACGAAACACCGGGGAGCTGTTTTTT. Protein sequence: CASSLAGGARNTGELFF.

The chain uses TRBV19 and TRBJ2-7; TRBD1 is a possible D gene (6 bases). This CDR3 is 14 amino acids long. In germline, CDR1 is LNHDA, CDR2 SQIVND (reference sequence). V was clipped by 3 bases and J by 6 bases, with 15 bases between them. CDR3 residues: CASSIFRGYGEQYF. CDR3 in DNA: TGTGCCAGTAGTATCTTCAGGGGCTACGGCGAGCAGTACTTC. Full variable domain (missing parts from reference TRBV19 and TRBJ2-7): DGGITQSPKYLFRKEGQNVTLSCEQNLNHDAMYWYRQDPGQGLRLIYYSQIVNDFQKGDIAEGYSVSREKKESFPLTVTSAQKNPTAFYLCASSIFRGYGEQYFGPGTRLTVT.

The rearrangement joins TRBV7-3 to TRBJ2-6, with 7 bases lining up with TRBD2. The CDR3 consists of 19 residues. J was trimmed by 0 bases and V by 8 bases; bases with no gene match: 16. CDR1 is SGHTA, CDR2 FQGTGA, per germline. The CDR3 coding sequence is TGTGCCAGCCTTGGGAGGGGCTCCGGATCCCCCTCTGGGGCCAACGTCCTGACTTTC. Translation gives CASLGRGSGSPSGANVLTF.

For the CDR3, the DNA is TGCGCCAGCAGCCGGAGGGGAGCTAACTATGGCTACACCTTC. Its protein is CASSRRGANYGYTF. This chain links TRBV4-3 with TRBJ1-2; TRBD1 is a possible D gene (5 bases). CDR1 is LGHNA and CDR2 is YSLEER in the germline V gene. This CDR3 is built from 14 residues. Trimming took off 4 bases at V and 0 bases at J, with 9 bases between the two ends.

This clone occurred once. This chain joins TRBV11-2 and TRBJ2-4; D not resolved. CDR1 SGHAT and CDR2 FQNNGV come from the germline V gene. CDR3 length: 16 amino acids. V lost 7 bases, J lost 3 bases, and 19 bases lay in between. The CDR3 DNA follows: TGTGCCAGCACCCCGGGTGTAATTTTGGACAAAAACATTCAGTACTTC. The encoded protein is CASTPGVILDKNIQYF.

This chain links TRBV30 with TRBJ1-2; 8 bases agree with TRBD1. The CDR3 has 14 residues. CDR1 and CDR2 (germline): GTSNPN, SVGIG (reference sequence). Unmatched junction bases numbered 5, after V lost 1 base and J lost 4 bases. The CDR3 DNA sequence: TGTGCCTGGAGTGCAAAGGACAGGGTCTATGGCTACACCTTC. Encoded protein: CAWSAKDRVYGYTF. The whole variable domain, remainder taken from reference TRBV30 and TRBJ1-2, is SQTIHQWPATLVQPVGSPLSLECTVEGTSNPNLYWYRQAAGRGLQLLFYSVGIGQISSEVPQNLSASRPQDRQFILSSKKLLLSDSGFYLCAWSAKDRVYGYTFGSGTRLTVV.

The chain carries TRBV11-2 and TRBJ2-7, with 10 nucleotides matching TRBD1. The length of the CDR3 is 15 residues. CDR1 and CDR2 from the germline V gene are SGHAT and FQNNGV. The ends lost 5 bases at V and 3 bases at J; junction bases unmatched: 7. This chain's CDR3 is CASSPGQGPYYEQYF. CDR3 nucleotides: TGTGCCAGCAGCCCGGGACAGGGGCCGTACTACGAGCAGTACTTC.